Each of the 22 T cell receptor beta chains below was sequenced from the same sample in a study of blood T cell repertoires in COVID-19. TCRdb's copy holds only in-frame clones and misses some; the assay was immunoSEQ multiplex PCR. Among about 110,000 clones listed, around 81% were seen once. Input material: peripheral blood. These TCRs come from a woman in her 70s with acute or convalescent COVID-19.

This chain links TRBV19 with TRBJ1-2; D is uncertain. V lost 5 bases to trimming and J lost 2 bases, with 9 bases between them. This CDR3 is 13 amino acids long. In germline, CDR1 is LNHDA, CDR2 SQIVND (reference sequence). The CDR3 region has the DNA TGTGCCAGTAGTTGGACTCAGAACTATGGCTACACCTTC. It specifies CASSWTQNYGYTF.

The J gene is TRBJ1-2, the V gene TRBV28; the D is unclear. This CDR3 spans 18 amino acids. The V gene lost 3 bases and the J gene lost 4 bases, with 24 bases spanning the gap. Germline values: CDR1 MDHEN, CDR2 SYDVKM. In DNA form, the CDR3 reads TGTGCCAGCAGTTTTTATTACCCCCGCAGGCAAGATCGCTATGGCTACACCTTC. Translating gives CASSFYYPRRQDRYGYTF.

This sequence joins TRBV19 and TRBJ1-1, with unresolved D. V was trimmed by 3 bases and J by 4 bases, leaving 21 bases between them. The CDR3 is made up of 17 amino acids. Germline loops: CDR1 LNHDA, CDR2 SQIVND (reference sequence). The CDR3 sequence: CASSINSGPRVRTEAFF. Here the CDR3 DNA reads TGTGCCAGTAGTATTAATTCAGGCCCCCGCGTTCGCACTGAAGCTTTCTTT. The complete variable domain, with remaining parts taken from reference TRBV19 and TRBJ1-1, reads DGGITQSPKYLFRKEGQNVTLSCEQNLNHDAMYWYRQDPGQGLRLIYYSQIVNDFQKGDIAEGYSVSREKKESFPLTVTSAQKNPTAFYLCASSINSGPRVRTEAFFGQGTRLTVV.

This clone has only a few counts. The rearrangement joins TRBV10-1 to TRBJ2-7, with 10 bases that match TRBD1. Germline trimming cut 0 bases from V and 6 bases from J; bases unmatched to any gene: 8. The V gene's germline CDR1 is WNHNN and CDR2 SYGVQD (reference sequence). This CDR3 comprises 16 residues. The CDR3 DNA sequence: TGCGCCAGCAGTGAGTCACAGACAGGGGGCTCGACCGAGCAGTACTTC. Its translation is CASSESQTGGSTEQYF.

The chain employs TRBV5-4 and TRBJ2-3; tentatively, D is TRBD2 (6 bases). V lost 4 bases and J 0 bases, leaving 18 bases between the germline ends. CDR3 length equals 17 residues. Germline assignment: CDR1 SGHNT and CDR2 YYREEE (reference sequence). The CDR3 sequence is CASSPARAGPSTDTQYF. CDR3 bases: TGTGCCAGCAGCCCGGCGCGGGCGGGGCCCAGCACAGATACGCAGTATTTT.

This clone appeared a single time. The rearrangement uses TRBV2 and TRBJ2-1; TRBD1 is a possible D gene (6 bases). V gave up 7 bases and J gave up 1 base, with 17 bases separating them. Germline-derived CDR1 and CDR2 are SNHLY and FYNNEI. CDR3 length: 16 amino acids. CDR3 residues: CASTELQGRSYNEQFF. CDR3 in DNA: TGTGCCAGCACCGAATTACAGGGAAGGTCCTACAATGAGCAGTTCTTC.

This clone came up once. This chain joins TRBV5-6 and TRBJ2-5; D is possibly TRBD2 (6 bases). The germline V gene encodes CDR1 SGHDT and CDR2 YYEEEE. CDR3 length: 13 amino acids. V lost 6 bases, J lost 5 bases, and 14 bases lay in between. CDR3 protein: CASISGSSETQYF. CDR3 bases: TGTGCCAGCATTTCCGGGAGTTCTGAGACCCAGTACTTC.

The genes are TRBV19 and TRBJ2-2; TRBD1 matches 7 bases. Per the germline V gene, CDR1 is LNHDA and CDR2 is SQIVND (reference sequence). This CDR3 region has 16 residues. With 3 bases clipped from V and 2 bases from J, the junction kept 6 bases outside the gene matches. The CDR3 DNA sequence: TGTGCCAGTAGTATCCGGACAGGCAAAAACACCGGGGAGCTGTTTTTT. Translating it yields CASSIRTGKNTGELFF.

The chain joins TRBV24-1 to TRBJ2-2; 12 bases fit TRBD2. Germline V gives CDR1 KGHDR, CDR2 SFDVKD. Germline trimming cut 5 bases from V and 5 bases from J; bases unmatched to any gene: 8. The CDR3 contains 17 residues. The DNA for the CDR3 is TGTGCCACCAGTGCGGAGGAAGGGACTAGCGGGACCGGGGAGCTGTTTTTT. Translating gives CATSAEEGTSGTGELFF.

The J gene is TRBJ1-1, the V gene TRBV11-3; maybe TRBD1 (6 bases). The CDR3 spans 14 residues. Germline lookup yields CDR1 SGHNT and CDR2 YENEEA. Trimming removed 0 bases at V and 1 base at J, with 6 bases between. CDR3 loop: CASSLEGANTEAFF. In DNA, the CDR3 is TGTGCCAGCAGCTTAGAGGGGGCGAACACTGAAGCTTTCTTT.

V gene TRBV2 combines with J gene TRBJ1-2; D ambiguous. This CDR3 spans 14 amino acids. The V gene lost 7 bases and the J gene lost 2 bases, with 14 bases spanning the gap. Per germline, CDR1 SNHLY and CDR2 FYNNEI. The CDR3 loop reads CASTNGIKNYGYTF. Written as DNA, the CDR3 is TGTGCCAGCACGAACGGGATAAAAAACTATGGCTACACCTTC.

The chain recombines TRBV2 with TRBJ1-5; the match to TRBD1 covers 8 bases. Germline CDR1 reads SNHLY; CDR2 reads FYNNEI. V lost 3 bases to trimming and J lost 0 bases; unmatched junction nucleotides: 13. The CDR3 extends over 19 amino acids. The CDR3 protein is CASSDNPDRGGYSNQPQHF. CDR3 nucleotides: TGTGCCAGCAGTGATAACCCCGACAGGGGTGGGTATAGCAATCAGCCCCAGCATTTT.

V usage is TRBV19 and J usage is TRBJ1-1, with a tentative D call TRBD1 (5 bases). Germline values: CDR1 LNHDA, CDR2 SQIVND (reference sequence). V dropped 5 bases and J dropped 2 bases, with 12 bases sitting between them. The CDR3 is 14 residues long. The CDR3 DNA reads TGTGCCAGTAGTTCCCGACAGACTAACACTGAAGCTTTCTTT. Protein: CASSSRQTNTEAFF.

The chain joins TRBV3-1 (or the pseudogene TRBV3-2) to TRBJ2-3; D not resolved. V lost 4 bases and J 5 bases, leaving 4 bases between the germline ends. There are 11 residues in the CDR3. CDR1 is LGHDT, CDR2 YNNKEL, per germline (reference sequence). CDR3 in amino acids: CASSPGDTQYF. CDR3 DNA sequence: TGTGCCAGCAGCCCGGGAGATACGCAGTATTTT.

This sequence joins TRBV28 and TRBJ1-2, with a tentative D call TRBD1 (5 bases). CDR3 size: 14 residues. Looked up from germline, CDR1 is MDHEN and CDR2 is SYDVKM. Trimming cost V 2 bases and J 0 bases, with 7 bases left between them. CDR3 loop: CASSLTGSNYGYTF. CDR3 in DNA: TGTGCCAGCAGTTTAACAGGCTCTAACTATGGCTACACCTTC.

The gene calls are TRBV10-2 and TRBJ1-5; tentatively, D is TRBD1 (6 bases). Trimming took 8 bases from V and 6 from J, leaving 17 bases between them. The CDR3 runs 14 residues. Germline V gene lookup returns CDR1 WSHSY and CDR2 SAAADI. CDR3 sequence reads: CASLQSRGGQPQHF. The CDR3 region has the DNA TGCGCCAGCCTGCAAAGCAGGGGCGGTCAGCCCCAGCATTTT.

As DNA, the CDR3 is TGTGCCAGCAAACTGGGAGCGCTTAACAATGAGCAGTTCTTC. Its translation: CASKLGALNNEQFF. V usage is TRBV7-2 and J usage is TRBJ2-1; tentatively, D is TRBD2 (5 bases). Germline CDR1 is SGHTA and CDR2 is FQGNSA. V dropped 7 bases and J dropped 5 bases, with 15 bases sitting between them. The CDR3 loop spans 14 amino acids. Variable domain in full (rest from reference TRBV7-2 and TRBJ2-1): GAGVSQSPSNKVTEKGKDVELRCDPISGHTALYWYRQSLGQGLEFLIYFQGNSAPDKSGLPSDRFSAERTGGSVSTLTIQRTQQEDSAVYLCASKLGALNNEQFFGPGTRLTVL.

With respect to this clone: A junction end diverges from the germline sequence, so it may reflect a read error. This chain connects TRBV6-1 to TRBJ1-2; D remains unclear. This CDR3 spans 17 amino acids. CDR1 MNHNS and CDR2 SASEGT come from the germline V gene. DNA for the CDR3: TGTGCCAGCAGTGAACCTCCTAGACGGAGGTTGTCCTATAGCTACACCTTC. Protein product: CASSEPPRRRLSYSYTF.

The rearrangement uses TRBV9 and TRBJ2-5, with TRBD1 matching 9 bases. The CDR3 sequence is 17 residues long. CDR1 is SGDLS, CDR2 YYNGEE, per germline. V dropped 0 bases and J dropped 1; count of bases not matched to a gene: 7. This chain's CDR3 is CASSVVWTGEAQETQYF. The CDR3 DNA sequence: TGTGCCAGCAGCGTAGTTTGGACAGGGGAGGCCCAAGAGACCCAGTACTTC.

The chain recombines TRBV5-1 with TRBJ2-1; TRBD2 aligns across 15 bases. The CDR3 loop spans 14 amino acids. Germline CDR1 is SGHRS and CDR2 is YFSETQ. V was clipped by 3 bases and J by 16 bases; unmatched bases: 8. The CDR3 coding sequence is TGCGCCAGCAGCTCAGGGACTAGCGGGAGGAATCAATTCTTC. Protein: CASSSGTSGRNQFF.

The chain joins TRBV27 to TRBJ1-4; tentatively, D is TRBD1 (6 bases). Germline V gene data show CDR1 as MNHEY and CDR2 as SMNVEV (reference sequence). The CDR3 contains 17 residues. With 3 bases removed from V and 0 bases from J, the gap between germline ends came to 14 bases. This CDR3 is CASSFRRGTATNEKLFF. The CDR3 DNA sequence: TGTGCCAGCAGTTTTCGCAGGGGAACGGCAACTAATGAAAAACTGTTTTTT.

The chain joins TRBV5-1 to TRBJ2-1, with 10 bases lining up with TRBD2. Germline CDR1 and CDR2: SGHRS and YFSETQ. V shed 3 bases and J 6 bases; nucleotides not matched to a gene: 3. The CDR3 totals 14 residues. This chain's CDR3 is CASSWRTSGNEQFF. CDR3 nucleotide sequence: TGCGCCAGCAGCTGGAGGACTAGCGGCAATGAGCAGTTCTTC. Drawing the rest from reference TRBV5-1 and TRBJ2-1, the complete variable domain is KAGVTQTPRYLIKTRGQQVTLSCSPISGHRSVSWYQQTPGQGLQFLFEYFSETQRNKGNFPGRFSGRQFSNSRSEMNVSTLELGDSALYLCASSWRTSGNEQFFGPGTRLTVL.